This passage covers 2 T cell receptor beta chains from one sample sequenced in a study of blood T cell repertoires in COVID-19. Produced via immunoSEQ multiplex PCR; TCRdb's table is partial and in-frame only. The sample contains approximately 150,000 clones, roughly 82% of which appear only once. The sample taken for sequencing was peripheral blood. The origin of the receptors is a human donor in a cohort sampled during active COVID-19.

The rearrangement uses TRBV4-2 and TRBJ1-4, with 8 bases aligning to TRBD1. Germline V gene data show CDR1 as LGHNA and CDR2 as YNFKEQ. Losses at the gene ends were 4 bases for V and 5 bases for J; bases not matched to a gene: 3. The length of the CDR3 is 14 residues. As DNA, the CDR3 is TGTGCCAGCAGCCCACAGGGGGAAAATGAAAAACTGTTTTTT. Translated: CASSPQGENEKLFF.

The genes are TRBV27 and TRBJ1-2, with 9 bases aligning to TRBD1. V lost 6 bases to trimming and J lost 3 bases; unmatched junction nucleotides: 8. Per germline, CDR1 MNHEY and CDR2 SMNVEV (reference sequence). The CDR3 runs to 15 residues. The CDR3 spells CASRRPGQGDYGYTF. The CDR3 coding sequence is TGTGCCAGCAGACGTCCGGGACAGGGAGACTATGGCTACACCTTC.